This T cell receptor (beta chain) was obtained from a study of shared clonotypes between healthy human individuals. Findings and caveats of the study: Sharing of clonotypes among donors was expected to vary with sequencing depth. When naive CD4 clonotypes were compared across several donors, about 4.8% were shared.

V dropped 7 bases and J dropped 2 bases, with 11 bases sitting between them. This CDR3 is built from 14 residues. In germline, CDR1 is ENHRY, CDR2 SYGVKD. For this clone: Its antigen is not known.

Both subsets, CD45RA+ naive and CD45RA-negative memory, were split from the CD4+ cells. Data came from immunoSEQ multiplex PCR; TCRdb stores just in-frame clones and leaves some out. The sample has under 1,100,000 clones; around 74% are singletons. The gene calls are TRBV10-3 and TRBJ2-2, with TRBD2 as a possible D gene (6 bases). Sequencing was done on a sample of memory CD4+ T cells sorted from blood. Specified subset: CD45RA-negative fraction. The sequence derives from a young man in good health. CDR3 DNA sequence: TGTGCCATCACCCCGGGACTTAACACCGGGGAGCTGTTTTTT. Protein: CAITPGLNTGELFF.